Sequencing of this T cell receptor beta chain was carried out in a study of shared clonotypes between healthy human individuals. For every subset, genomic DNA was evenly distributed across several immunoSEQ plates. Produced via immunoSEQ multiplex PCR; TCRdb's table is partial and in-frame only. The sample shows fewer than 550,000 clones, 60% to 80% of them seen only once. Per germline, CDR1 KGHSH and CDR2 LQKENI. CDR3 size: 13 residues. Trimming removed 0 bases at V and 5 bases at J, with 4 bases between. V is TRBV18 and J is TRBJ1-4; D gene uncertain. Sample: PBMCs. This sequence was found in a woman aged 40 to 55 in good health. Some clones in this sample may be carry-over from other donors' samples. CDR3 in DNA: TGTGCCAGCTCACCACCGGGGAATGAAAAACTGTTTTTT. Protein product: CASSPPGNEKLFF.